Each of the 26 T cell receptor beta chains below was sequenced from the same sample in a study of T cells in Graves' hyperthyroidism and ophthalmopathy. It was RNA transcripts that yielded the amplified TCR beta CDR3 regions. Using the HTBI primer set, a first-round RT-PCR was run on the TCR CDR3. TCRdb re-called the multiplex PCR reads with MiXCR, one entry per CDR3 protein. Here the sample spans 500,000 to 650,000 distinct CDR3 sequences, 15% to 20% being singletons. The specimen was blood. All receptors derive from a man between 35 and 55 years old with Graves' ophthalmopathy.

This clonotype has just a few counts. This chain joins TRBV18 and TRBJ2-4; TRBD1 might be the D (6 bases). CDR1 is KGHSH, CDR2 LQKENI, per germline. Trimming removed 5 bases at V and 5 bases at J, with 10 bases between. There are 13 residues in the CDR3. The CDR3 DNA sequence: TGTGCCAGCTCAGGGGACACGCAAAACATTCAGTACTTC. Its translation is CASSGDTQNIQYF.

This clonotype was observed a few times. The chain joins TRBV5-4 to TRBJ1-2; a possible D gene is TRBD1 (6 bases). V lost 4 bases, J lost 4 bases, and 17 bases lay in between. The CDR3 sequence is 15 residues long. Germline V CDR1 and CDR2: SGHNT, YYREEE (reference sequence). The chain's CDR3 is CASSPGQIGAYGYTF. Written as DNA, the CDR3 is TGTGCCAGCAGCCCGGGACAAATTGGGGCCTATGGCTACACCTTC.

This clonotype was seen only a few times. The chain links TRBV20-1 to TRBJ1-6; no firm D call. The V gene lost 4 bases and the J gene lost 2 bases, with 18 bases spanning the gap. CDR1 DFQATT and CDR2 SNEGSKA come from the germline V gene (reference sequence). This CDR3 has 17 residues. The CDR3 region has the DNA TGCAGTGCTACCCGAGGAGGGAGAGGCCCCTATAATTCACCCCTCCACTTT. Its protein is CSATRGGRGPYNSPLHF.

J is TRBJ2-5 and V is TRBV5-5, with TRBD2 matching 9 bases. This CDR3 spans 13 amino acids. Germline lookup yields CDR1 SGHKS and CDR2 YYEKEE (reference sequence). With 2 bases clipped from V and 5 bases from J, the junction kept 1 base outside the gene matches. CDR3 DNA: TGTGCCAGCAGCTTCCTAGCGGGGGAGACCCAGTACTTC. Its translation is CASSFLAGETQYF.

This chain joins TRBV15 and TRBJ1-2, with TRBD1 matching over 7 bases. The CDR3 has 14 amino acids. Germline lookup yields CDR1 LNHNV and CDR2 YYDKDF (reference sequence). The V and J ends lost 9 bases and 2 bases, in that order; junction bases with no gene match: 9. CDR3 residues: CATTRAGGNYGYTF. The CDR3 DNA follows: TGTGCCACTACCCGGGCAGGGGGAAACTATGGCTACACCTTC.

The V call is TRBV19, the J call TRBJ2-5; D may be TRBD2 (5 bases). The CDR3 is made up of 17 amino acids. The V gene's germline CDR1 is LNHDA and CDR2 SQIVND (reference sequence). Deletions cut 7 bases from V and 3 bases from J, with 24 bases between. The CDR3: CASIRSGHGTLKETQYF. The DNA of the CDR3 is TGTGCCAGTATAAGGAGCGGCCATGGAACCCTCAAAGAGACCCAGTACTTC. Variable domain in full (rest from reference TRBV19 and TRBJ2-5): DGGITQSPKYLFRKEGQNVTLSCEQNLNHDAMYWYRQDPGQGLRLIYYSQIVNDFQKGDIAEGYSVSREKKESFPLTVTSAQKNPTAFYLCASIRSGHGTLKETQYFGPGTRLLVL.

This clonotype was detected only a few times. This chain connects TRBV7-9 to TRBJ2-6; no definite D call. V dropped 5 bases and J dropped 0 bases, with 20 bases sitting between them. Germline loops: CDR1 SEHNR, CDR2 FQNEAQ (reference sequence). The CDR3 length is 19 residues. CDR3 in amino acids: CASSPLPNLAGSGANVLTF. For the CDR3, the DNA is TGTGCCAGCAGCCCTCTACCTAACTTGGCAGGCTCTGGGGCCAACGTCCTGACTTTC.

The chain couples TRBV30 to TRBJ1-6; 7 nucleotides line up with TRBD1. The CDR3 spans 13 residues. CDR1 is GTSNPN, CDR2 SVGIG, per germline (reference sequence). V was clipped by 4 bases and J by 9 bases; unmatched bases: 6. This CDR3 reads CAWNTDRLSPLHF. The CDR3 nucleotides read TGTGCCTGGAACACGGACAGGCTTTCACCCCTCCACTTT.

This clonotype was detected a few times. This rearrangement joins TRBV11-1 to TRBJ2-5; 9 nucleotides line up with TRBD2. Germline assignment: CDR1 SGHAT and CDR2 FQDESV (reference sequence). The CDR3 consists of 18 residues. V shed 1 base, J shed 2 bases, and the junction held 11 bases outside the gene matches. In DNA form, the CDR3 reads TGTGCCAGCAGCTTAGTAGAGCTGGCGGGAGGGCCTCAAGAGACCCAGTACTTC. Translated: CASSLVELAGGPQETQYF.

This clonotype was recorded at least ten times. CDR3 sequence (DNA): TGTGCCAGCAGTTCCAACCTCGGACTAGCGGGGAACACAGATACGCAGTATTTT. Translation: CASSSNLGLAGNTDTQYF. The chain employs TRBV28 and TRBJ2-3, with 12 bases fitting TRBD2. CDR1 MDHEN and CDR2 SYDVKM come from the germline V gene. J gave up 2 bases and V 4 bases, and 10 bases lay outside the gene matches. The length of the CDR3 is 18 residues. Together with reference TRBV28 and TRBJ2-3, the CDR3 gives the full variable domain: DVKVTQSSRYLVKRTGEKVFLECVQDMDHENMFWYRQDPGLGLRLIYFSYDVKMKEKGDIPEGYSVSREKKERFSLILESASTNQTSMYLCASSSNLGLAGNTDTQYFGPGTRLTVL.

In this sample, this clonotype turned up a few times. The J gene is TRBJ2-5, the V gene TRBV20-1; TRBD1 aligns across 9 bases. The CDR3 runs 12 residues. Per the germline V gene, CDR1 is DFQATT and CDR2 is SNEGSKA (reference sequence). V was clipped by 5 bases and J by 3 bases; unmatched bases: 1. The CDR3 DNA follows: TGCAGTGCTCGGACAGGGGAAGAGACCCAGTACTTC. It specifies CSARTGEETQYF.

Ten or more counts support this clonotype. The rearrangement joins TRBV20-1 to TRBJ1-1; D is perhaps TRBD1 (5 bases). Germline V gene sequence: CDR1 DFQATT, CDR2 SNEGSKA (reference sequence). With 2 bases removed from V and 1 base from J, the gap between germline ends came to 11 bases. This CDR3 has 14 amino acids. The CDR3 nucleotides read TGCAGTGCTAGACCAGGGAGTCGGAACACTGAAGCTTTCTTT. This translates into CSARPGSRNTEAFF.

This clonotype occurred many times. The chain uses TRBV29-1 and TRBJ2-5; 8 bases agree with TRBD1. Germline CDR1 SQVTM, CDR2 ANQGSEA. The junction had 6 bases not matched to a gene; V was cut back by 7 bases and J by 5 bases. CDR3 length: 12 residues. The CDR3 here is CSGRTGSETQYF. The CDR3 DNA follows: TGCAGCGGGCGGACAGGGAGTGAGACCCAGTACTTC.

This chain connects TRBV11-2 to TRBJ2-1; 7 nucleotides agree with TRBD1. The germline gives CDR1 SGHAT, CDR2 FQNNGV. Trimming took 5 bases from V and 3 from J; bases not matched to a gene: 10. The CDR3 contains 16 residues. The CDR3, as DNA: TGTGCCAGCAGCCCGCCCTTTTGGACAGGCTACAATGAGCAGTTCTTC. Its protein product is CASSPPFWTGYNEQFF.

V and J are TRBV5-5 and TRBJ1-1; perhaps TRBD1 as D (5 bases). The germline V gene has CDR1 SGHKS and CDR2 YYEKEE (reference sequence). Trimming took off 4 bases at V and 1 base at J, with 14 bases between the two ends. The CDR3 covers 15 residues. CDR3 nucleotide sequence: TGTGCCAGCAGCCGGAAGGGGACGGCGAACACTGAAGCTTTCTTT. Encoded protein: CASSRKGTANTEAFF. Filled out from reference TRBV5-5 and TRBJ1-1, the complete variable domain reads DAGVTQSPTHLIKTRGQQVTLRCSPISGHKSVSWYQQVLGQGPQFIFQYYEKEERGRGNFPDRFSARQFPNYSSELNVNALLLGDSALYLCASSRKGTANTEAFFGQGTRLTVV.

CDR3 protein: CASSPYLRETQYF. CDR3 DNA sequence: TGTGCCAGCAGCCCCTATTTGAGAGAGACCCAGTACTTC. The chain joins TRBV6-1 to TRBJ2-5; D uncertain. CDR1 MNHNS and CDR2 SASEGT come from the germline V gene. Trimming took off 6 bases at V and 4 bases at J, with 12 bases between the two ends. This CDR3 spans 13 amino acids.

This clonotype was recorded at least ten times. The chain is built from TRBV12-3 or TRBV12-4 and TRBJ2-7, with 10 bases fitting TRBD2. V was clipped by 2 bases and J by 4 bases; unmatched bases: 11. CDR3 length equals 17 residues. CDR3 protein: CASSLMAGTSVEYEQYF. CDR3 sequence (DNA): TGTGCCAGCAGTTTAATGGCCGGGACTAGCGTGGAGTACGAGCAGTACTTC.

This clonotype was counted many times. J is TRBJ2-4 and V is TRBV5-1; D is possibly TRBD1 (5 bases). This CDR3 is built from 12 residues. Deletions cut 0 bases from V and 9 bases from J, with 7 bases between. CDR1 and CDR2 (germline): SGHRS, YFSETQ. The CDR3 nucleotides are TGCGCCAGCAGCTTGGAGGGGCGCATTCAGTACTTC. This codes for CASSLEGRIQYF.

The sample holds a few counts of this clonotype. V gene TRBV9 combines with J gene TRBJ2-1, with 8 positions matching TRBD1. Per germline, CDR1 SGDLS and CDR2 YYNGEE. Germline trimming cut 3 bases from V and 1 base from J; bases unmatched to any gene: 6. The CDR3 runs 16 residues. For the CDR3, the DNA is TGTGCCAGCAGCGCGAGAGGACAGGGATCCTACAATGAGCAGTTCTTC. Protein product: CASSARGQGSYNEQFF. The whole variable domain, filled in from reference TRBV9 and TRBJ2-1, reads DSGVTQTPKHLITATGQRVTLRCSPRSGDLSVYWYQQSLDQGLQFLIQYYNGEERAKGNILERFSAQQFPDLHSELNLSSLELGDSALYFCASSARGQGSYNEQFFGPGTRLTVL.

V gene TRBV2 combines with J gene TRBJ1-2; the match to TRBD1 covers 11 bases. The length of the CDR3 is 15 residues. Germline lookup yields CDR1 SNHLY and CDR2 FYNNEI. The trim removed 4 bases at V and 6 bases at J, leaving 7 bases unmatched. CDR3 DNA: TGTGCCAGCAGTGCGGACAGGGGGCGCACAGATGGCTACACCTTC. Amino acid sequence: CASSADRGRTDGYTF.

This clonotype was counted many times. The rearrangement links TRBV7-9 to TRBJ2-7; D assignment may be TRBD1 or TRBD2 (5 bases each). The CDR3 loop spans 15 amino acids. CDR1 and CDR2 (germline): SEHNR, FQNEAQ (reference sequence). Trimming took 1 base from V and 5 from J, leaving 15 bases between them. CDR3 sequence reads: CASSLVQGPFNEQYF. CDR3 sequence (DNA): TGTGCCAGCAGCTTAGTTCAGGGACCCTTTAACGAGCAGTACTTC. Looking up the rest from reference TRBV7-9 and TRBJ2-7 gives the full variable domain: DTGVSQNPRHKITKRGQNVTFRCDPISEHNRLYWYRQTLGQGPEFLTYFQNEAQLEKSRLLSDRFSAERPKGSFSTLEIQRTEQGDSAMYLCASSLVQGPFNEQYFGPGTRLTVT.

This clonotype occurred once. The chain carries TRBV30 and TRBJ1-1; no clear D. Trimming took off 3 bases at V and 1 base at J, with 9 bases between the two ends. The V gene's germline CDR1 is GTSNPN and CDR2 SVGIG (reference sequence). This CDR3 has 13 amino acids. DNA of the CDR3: TGTGCCTGGAGCCCCTCCGCGAACACTGAAGCTTTCTTT. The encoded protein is CAWSPSANTEAFF.

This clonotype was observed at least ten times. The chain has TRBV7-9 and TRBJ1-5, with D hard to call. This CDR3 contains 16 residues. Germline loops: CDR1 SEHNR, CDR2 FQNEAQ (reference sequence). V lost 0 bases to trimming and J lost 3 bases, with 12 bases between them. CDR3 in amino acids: CASSLAHGPNNQPQHF. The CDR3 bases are TGTGCCAGCAGCTTAGCGCACGGTCCGAACAATCAGCCCCAGCATTTT.

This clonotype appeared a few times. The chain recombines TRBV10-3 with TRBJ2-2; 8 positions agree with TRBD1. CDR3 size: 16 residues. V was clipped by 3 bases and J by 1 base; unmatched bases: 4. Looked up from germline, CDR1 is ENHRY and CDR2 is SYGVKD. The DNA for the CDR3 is TGTGCCATCAGTGACCACGACAGGGGGAACACCGGGGAGCTGTTTTTT. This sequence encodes CAISDHDRGNTGELFF.

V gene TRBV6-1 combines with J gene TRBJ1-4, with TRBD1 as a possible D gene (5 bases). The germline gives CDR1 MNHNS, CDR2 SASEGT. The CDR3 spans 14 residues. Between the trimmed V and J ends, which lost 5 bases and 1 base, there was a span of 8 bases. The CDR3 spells CASSPDRTNEKLFF. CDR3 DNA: TGTGCCAGCAGTCCCGACAGAACTAATGAAAAACTGTTTTTT.

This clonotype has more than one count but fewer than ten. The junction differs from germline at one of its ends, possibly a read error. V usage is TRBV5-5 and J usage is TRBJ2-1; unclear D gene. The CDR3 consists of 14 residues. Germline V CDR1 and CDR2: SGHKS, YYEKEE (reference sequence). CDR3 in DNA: TGCGCCAGCAGCCAAGGGTCAGTTTCCAATGAGCAGTTCTTC. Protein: CASSQGSVSNEQFF.